These 29 T cell receptor beta chains were all obtained from the same sample, sequenced in a study of vaccination effects on CD4 cells after COVID-19. The antigens of these receptors remain unknown. The protocol was immunoSEQ multiplex PCR, while the TCRdb copy is restricted to in-frame clones and leaves out a portion. This table has tens of thousands of clones, around 80% appearing once. Antigen-specific CD4+ T cells were first expanded with viral peptide pools by the ViraFEST assay and only then sequenced. The culture ran for about 11 days, and then CD4+ T cells were isolated. SARS-CoV-2 infected the person between March and December 2020, as confirmed by PCR. Sequences were derived from CD4+ T cells from PBMCs cultured with a peptide pool, sampled before COVID-19 vaccination. Every receptor here comes from a human donor who had a prior SARS-CoV-2 infection.

The genes are TRBV11-3 and TRBJ2-7, with D perhaps being TRBD1 or TRBD2 (5 bases each). This CDR3 region has 16 residues. Trimming shortened V by 1 base and J by 1 base, and 14 bases separated the two germline ends. Germline V gene lookup returns CDR1 SGHNT and CDR2 YENEEA. The CDR3 nucleotides are TGTGCCAGCAGCTTAGGCGATCGGGACGGTTCCTACGAGCAGTACTTC. Encoded protein: CASSLGDRDGSYEQYF.

This chain connects TRBV7-2 to TRBJ1-2; TRBD1 agrees at 7 bases. The CDR3 totals 13 residues. Germline trimming cut 5 bases from V and 5 bases from J; bases unmatched to any gene: 5. Germline assignment: CDR1 SGHTA and CDR2 FQGNSA. In nucleotides, the CDR3 is TGTGCCAGCAGCCCCGACAGGGTTTATGGCTACACCTTC. Its protein product is CASSPDRVYGYTF.

The chain has TRBV19 and TRBJ1-4; D remains unclear. The V end lost 4 bases, the J end lost 7 bases, and 16 bases lay between the germline ends. The CDR3 contains 15 residues. Germline CDR1 LNHDA, CDR2 SQIVND (reference sequence). This CDR3 reads CASSNTGIRTEKLFF. DNA for the CDR3: TGTGCCAGTAGTAACACCGGGATCAGGACTGAAAAACTGTTTTTT.

This sequence joins TRBV4-2 and TRBJ1-1; perhaps TRBD1 as D (6 bases). V was cut by 7 bases and J by 8 bases, with 26 bases left in between. This CDR3 region has 16 residues. The germline V gene encodes CDR1 LGHNA and CDR2 YNFKEQ. The CDR3 spells CASTAHDRRRVREAFF. The CDR3 coding sequence is TGTGCCAGCACCGCCCACGACAGGCGGAGGGTCCGCGAAGCTTTCTTT.

The count of this clone is one. Here the CDR3 DNA reads TGTGCCAGCAGCTTAGACGCAACTAGCGTAGGCACCGGGGAGCTGTTTTTT. Amino acid sequence: CASSLDATSVGTGELFF. This chain joins TRBV7-2 and TRBJ2-2, with TRBD2 matching 7 bases. CDR3 length equals 17 residues. Germline V CDR1 and CDR2: SGHTA, FQGNSA. The V and J ends lost 1 base and 4 bases, in that order; junction bases with no gene match: 9. Looking up the rest from reference TRBV7-2 and TRBJ2-2 gives the full variable domain: GAGVSQSPSNKVTEKGKDVELRCDPISGHTALYWYRQSLGQGLEFLIYFQGNSAPDKSGLPSDRFSAERTGGSVSTLTIQRTQQEDSAVYLCASSLDATSVGTGELFFGEGSRLTVL.

The chain couples TRBV19 to TRBJ1-5; 7 nucleotides align to TRBD1. Germline V gene sequence: CDR1 LNHDA, CDR2 SQIVND (reference sequence). This CDR3 is 13 amino acids long. Trimming at V came to 6 bases and at J to 4 bases, leaving 3 bases not matched to a gene. The CDR3 protein is CASRGQLNQPQHF. CDR3 DNA sequence: TGTGCCAGTAGGGGACAGCTTAATCAGCCCCAGCATTTT.

The chain carries TRBV11-3 and TRBJ2-4; 13 nucleotides match TRBD2. The V gene end was trimmed by 3 bases and the J gene end by 4 bases; junction bases not matched to a gene: 9. CDR3 length: 18 residues. Germline CDR1 SGHNT, CDR2 YENEEA. DNA of the CDR3: TGTGCCAGCAGCTTCGCCCCAGGACTAGCGGGAGAAAAAAACATTCAGTACTTC. It translates to CASSFAPGLAGEKNIQYF.

This clone was counted once. The genes are TRBV29-1 and TRBJ2-5; the D is unclear. Trimming took off 7 bases at V and 3 bases at J, with 18 bases between the two ends. Germline values: CDR1 SQVTM, CDR2 ANQGSEA. This CDR3 spans 14 amino acids. The CDR3 loop is CSATLQLYEETQYF. The CDR3 region has the DNA TGCAGCGCCACCTTACAGCTATATGAAGAGACCCAGTACTTC.

This clone appeared a few times. The chain joins TRBV7-8 to TRBJ2-7; possible D gene TRBD1, 6 bases. CDR1 is SGHVS and CDR2 is FQNEAQ in the germline V gene. This CDR3 has 14 amino acids. V lost 5 bases to trimming and J lost 7 bases, with 18 bases between them. The CDR3 DNA follows: TGTGCCAGCAGCCACCGGGACAATGCGTGGGAGCAGTACTTC. Encoded protein: CASSHRDNAWEQYF.

The chain uses TRBV18 and TRBJ2-7, with D possibly being TRBD1 or TRBD2 (5 bases each). Trimming removed 3 bases at V and 2 bases at J, with 20 bases between. CDR1 and CDR2 (germline): KGHSH, LQKENI. There are 17 residues in the CDR3. The CDR3, as DNA: TGTGCCAGCTCACCGGCCCAAAACGACCGGGACCCCTACGAGCAGTACTTC. Its translation: CASSPAQNDRDPYEQYF.

The rearrangement uses TRBV19 and TRBJ2-7; 9 nucleotides align to TRBD2. The CDR3 is made up of 16 amino acids. Per germline, CDR1 LNHDA and CDR2 SQIVND (reference sequence). Trimming took 5 bases from V and 1 from J; bases not matched to a gene: 9. CDR3 amino acids: CASSPRGRAGSYEQYF. DNA of the CDR3: TGTGCCAGTAGTCCCCGCGGGAGGGCCGGATCCTACGAGCAGTACTTC.

There are a few counts of this clone. The chain combines TRBV7-2 with TRBJ2-7, with D hard to call. CDR3 size: 11 residues. V lost 5 bases, J lost 2 bases, and 4 bases lay in between. Germline V gene data show CDR1 as SGHTA and CDR2 as FQGNSA. The CDR3 reads CASSAAYEQYF. The CDR3, as DNA: TGTGCCAGCAGCGCGGCCTACGAGCAGTACTTC.

This clone was observed a handful of times. The chain links TRBV7-2 to TRBJ2-1, with D tentatively TRBD2 (5 bases). Germline V gives CDR1 SGHTA, CDR2 FQGNSA. The CDR3 spans 15 residues. V shed 0 bases and J shed 1 base, with 7 bases lying between them. CDR3 nucleotides: TGTGCCAGCAGCTTAGCGGGAGTATCCTACAATGAGCAGTTCTTC. Residues: CASSLAGVSYNEQFF.

The CDR3 loop reads CASLYGLNEKLFF. CDR3 nucleotide sequence: TGTGCCAGCTTATACGGACTCAATGAAAAACTGTTTTTT. The chain links TRBV12-3 or TRBV12-4 to TRBJ1-4; D is unclear. The germline V and J ends were trimmed by 8 bases and 5 bases, with 12 bases remaining between them. The CDR3 sequence is 13 residues long.

This clone came up once. The chain carries TRBV2 and TRBJ2-2; D is possibly TRBD1 (6 bases). Per germline, CDR1 SNHLY and CDR2 FYNNEI. With 8 bases removed from V and 0 bases from J, the gap between germline ends came to 10 bases. This CDR3 has 14 amino acids. CDR3 sequence (DNA): TGTGCCAGCCAATGGACAGCGAACACCGGGGAGCTGTTTTTT. Its protein product is CASQWTANTGELFF. Drawing the rest from reference TRBV2 and TRBJ2-2, the complete variable domain is EPEVTQTPSHQVTQMGQEVILRCVPISNHLYFYWYRQILGQKVEFLVSFYNNEISEKSEIFDDQFSVERPDGSNFTLKIRSTKLEDSAMYFCASQWTANTGELFFGEGSRLTVL.

The chain recombines TRBV18 with TRBJ1-5; the match to TRBD1 covers 10 bases. Losses at the gene ends were 2 bases for V and 2 bases for J; bases not matched to a gene: 6. The CDR3 runs to 17 residues. Germline V lookup: CDR1 KGHSH, CDR2 LQKENI. CDR3 sequence: CASSPKGTGVGNQPQHF. CDR3 in DNA: TGTGCCAGCTCACCAAAAGGGACAGGGGTGGGCAATCAGCCCCAGCATTTT.

The CDR3 protein is CASSHYNEQFF. The CDR3 coding sequence is TGCGCCAGCAGCCATTACAATGAGCAGTTCTTC. The chain has TRBV4-1 and TRBJ2-1, with D uncertain. With 3 bases removed from V and 4 bases from J, the gap between germline ends came to 1 base. CDR3 size: 11 residues. CDR1 and CDR2 from the germline V gene are MGHRA and YSYEKL.

This clone turned up a few times. The chain couples TRBV5-4 to TRBJ2-3; the match to TRBD2 covers 10 bases. Per germline, CDR1 SGHNT and CDR2 YYREEE (reference sequence). The CDR3 is 16 residues long. The junction had 10 bases not matched to a gene; V was cut back by 4 bases and J by 5 bases. The CDR3 loop is CASSRNSGRAGDTQYF. CDR3 nucleotide sequence: TGTGCCAGCAGCCGAAACAGCGGGAGGGCCGGAGATACGCAGTATTTT. The full variable domain, completed using reference TRBV5-4 and TRBJ2-3, is ETGVTQSPTHLIKTRGQQVTLRCSSQSGHNTVSWYQQALGQGPQFIFQYYREEENGRGNFPPRFSGLQFPNYSSELNVNALELDDSALYLCASSRNSGRAGDTQYFGPGTRLTVL.

V is TRBV2 and J is TRBJ2-5; 12 positions agree with TRBD2. V lost 7 bases and J lost 0; bases outside the gene matches: 3. Germline CDR1 SNHLY, CDR2 FYNNEI. CDR3 length: 15 amino acids. The CDR3 DNA reads as TGTGCCAGCACTAGCGGGGGGGGGTACCAAGAGACCCAGTACTTC. Encoded protein: CASTSGGGYQETQYF.

This chain links TRBV2 with TRBJ2-1, with D perhaps given as TRBD1 or TRBD2 (5 bases each). Trimming cost V 2 bases and J 5 bases, with 13 bases left between them. Germline assignment: CDR1 SNHLY and CDR2 FYNNEI. The CDR3 spans 15 residues. The CDR3 DNA follows: TGTGCCAGCAGTGAAATCCGGGGCGGAAACAATGAGCAGTTCTTC. Protein: CASSEIRGGNNEQFF. Using reference TRBV2 and TRBJ2-1 for the parts outside the CDR3, the full variable domain is EPEVTQTPSHQVTQMGQEVILRCVPISNHLYFYWYRQILGQKVEFLVSFYNNEISEKSEIFDDQFSVERPDGSNFTLKIRSTKLEDSAMYFCASSEIRGGNNEQFFGPGTRLTVL.

The genes are TRBV19 and TRBJ2-3, with no clear D. The CDR3 has 15 amino acids. Trimming left V 2 bases short and J 1 base short, with 10 bases between. Germline CDR1 reads LNHDA; CDR2 reads SQIVND (reference sequence). CDR3 residues: CASSIILSRTDTQYF. The CDR3, as DNA: TGTGCCAGTAGTATAATCCTTTCCCGCACAGATACGCAGTATTTT.

This rearrangement joins TRBV7-8 to TRBJ1-1; a weak D match, TRBD1 (6 bases). Per germline, CDR1 SGHVS and CDR2 FQNEAQ. Trimming shortened V by 4 bases and J by 0 bases, and 9 bases separated the two germline ends. The CDR3 has 14 residues. CDR3 sequence: CASSYGTLNTEAFF. CDR3 DNA: TGTGCCAGCAGCTACGGGACATTGAACACTGAAGCTTTCTTT.

This clone was observed a handful of times. The chain is built from TRBV7-9 and TRBJ2-1; 7 nucleotides agree with TRBD2. Per the germline V gene, CDR1 is SEHNR and CDR2 is FQNEAQ (reference sequence). The CDR3 is 15 amino acids. V lost 4 bases and J lost 2; bases outside the gene matches: 5. CDR3 amino acids: CASSSERDAYNEQFF. CDR3 DNA: TGTGCCAGCAGCTCGGAGCGGGATGCCTACAATGAGCAGTTCTTC.

The rearrangement uses TRBV5-1 and TRBJ2-5; 11 bases agree with TRBD2. V lost 4 bases to trimming and J lost 2 bases; unmatched junction nucleotides: 10. This CDR3 comprises 17 residues. The germline V gene has CDR1 SGHRS and CDR2 YFSETQ. The CDR3 region has the DNA TGCGCCAGCAGCGCCATCGGACTAGCGGGCGCACAAGAGACCCAGTACTTC. Its protein is CASSAIGLAGAQETQYF.

The rearrangement uses TRBV11-2 and TRBJ2-3; TRBD2 agrees at 9 bases. CDR1 and CDR2 from the germline V gene are SGHAT and FQNNGV. The V segment lost 8 bases and the J segment 2 bases; nucleotides outside the gene matches: 8. The CDR3 loop spans 15 amino acids. The CDR3 nucleotides read TGTGCCAGCCTTGAGCGGGAGGAGAACACAGATACGCAGTATTTT. As protein: CASLEREENTDTQYF.

This clone was recorded a few times. The chain carries TRBV11-1 and TRBJ2-7; 12 positions agree with TRBD2. Germline CDR1 is SGHAT and CDR2 is FQDESV (reference sequence). The CDR3 is made up of 15 amino acids. Losses at the gene ends were 5 bases for V and 2 bases for J; bases not matched to a gene: 4. The CDR3 DNA sequence: TGTGCCAGCAGCACAGCTAGCGGGAGGGCCTACGAGCAGTACTTC. Translating it yields CASSTASGRAYEQYF. Full variable domain (remainder filled in from reference TRBV11-1 and TRBJ2-7): EAEVAQSPRYKITEKSQAVAFWCDPISGHATLYWYRQILGQGPELLVQFQDESVVDDSQLPKDRFSAERLKGVDSTLKIQPAELGDSAMYLCASSTASGRAYEQYFGPGTRLTVT.

The chain couples TRBV29-1 to TRBJ2-3; the match to TRBD2 covers 13 bases. Unmatched junction bases numbered 3, after V lost 6 bases and J lost 3 bases. Looked up from germline, CDR1 is SQVTM and CDR2 is ANQGSEA. The CDR3 loop spans 14 amino acids. The CDR3 DNA follows: TGCAGCGTCCGGACTAGCGGGAGAACAGATACGCAGTATTTT. It codes for CSVRTSGRTDTQYF.

V usage is TRBV6-5 and J usage is TRBJ1-4; TRBD1 might be the D (5 bases). Germline values: CDR1 MNHEY, CDR2 SVGAGI. The CDR3 runs 14 residues. V dropped 6 bases and J dropped 8 bases, with 16 bases sitting between them. CDR3 DNA sequence: TGTGCCAGCAGCAGGGACGGGTTTGAGGAAAAACTGTTTTTT. Encoded protein: CASSRDGFEEKLFF.

This clone was counted a single time. CDR3 nucleotide sequence: TGTGCCAGTAGTACATGGTCACAGGCGTATAATGAAAAACTGTTTTTT. Protein sequence: CASSTWSQAYNEKLFF. The chain uses TRBV19 and TRBJ1-4; tentatively, D is TRBD1 (5 bases). The CDR3 runs 16 residues. Germline CDR1 is LNHDA and CDR2 is SQIVND (reference sequence). V was pared by 4 bases and J by 4 bases, with 16 bases between.